The rows below give T cell receptor beta chains drawn from one sample of a study of OX40 agonist ivuxolimab in advanced cancers. Sequencing was performed with immunoSEQ multiplex PCR; in TCRdb, only in-frame clones are kept and a portion is missing. The sample records over 85,000 clones, more than 85% being singletons. The sequencing used CD4+ or CD8+ T cells sorted from blood, collected in a trial of the OX40 agonist ivuxolimab. The source is an adult with an advanced solid tumor such as melanoma, head and neck, liver or kidney cancer. Both conserved end residues are part of each CDR3. Fields, in order: clone size, V gene, CDR3 length, J gene, D gene, CDR3 DNA, CDR3 protein. The D gene is left open where the match is weak. Rows give clone size only sometimes, using once, few, many, or a class for an expanded clone.

>-|TRBV28|17|TRBJ1-2|TRBD1
TGTGCCAGCAGTGATGGGGACAGGGGGCTGGGGAACTATGGCTACACCTTC
CASSDGDRGLGNYGYTF
>-|TRBV5-4|12|TRBJ2-3|-
TGTGCCAGCAGCATGCGCACAGATACGCAGTATTTT
CASSMRTDTQYF
>-|TRBV6-6|14|TRBJ2-7|-
TGTGCCAGCAGTTCCCGGGACGGATCCTACGAGCAGTACTTC
CASSSRDGSYEQYF
>once|TRBV4-1|16|TRBJ2-1|TRBD2
TGCGCCAGCAGCCAACTCATAGCGGGGGGGCCCGATGAGCAGTTCTTC
CASSQLIAGGPDEQFF
>once|TRBV6-5|13|TRBJ2-1|-
TGTGCCAGCAGTTTGGACAGCTACAATGAGCAGTTCTTC
CASSLDSYNEQFF
>-|TRBV6-5|13|TRBJ2-7|-
TGTGCCAGCAGTTACGAGTCTAGCCCCGAGCAGTACTTC
CASSYESSPEQYF
>once|TRBV29-1|13|TRBJ2-2|-
TGCAGCGTTGGCGGCGGTAACACCGGGGAGCTGTTTTTT
CSVGGGNTGELFF
>-|TRBV2|15|TRBJ1-1|TRBD1
TGTGCCAGCAGTGGACAGGGAATCTGGAGCACTGAAGCTTTCTTT
CASSGQGIWSTEAFF
>-|TRBV5-1|14|TRBJ2-3|-
TGCGCCAGCAGCTTGGAAGGGGGAACAGATACGCAGTATTTT
CASSLEGGTDTQYF
>-|TRBV6-6|14|TRBJ2-6|-
TGTGCCAGCAGTAAAGATTCTGGGGCCAACGTCCTGACTTTC
CASSKDSGANVLTF
>once|TRBV29-1|13|TRBJ1-3|-
TGCAGCGTTCTGGGAAGCTCTGGAAACACCATATATTTT
CSVLGSSGNTIYF
>once|TRBV9|16|TRBJ2-2|-
TGTGCCAGCAGCCTAGGACAGTTCGCGAACACCGGGGAGCTGTTTTTT
CASSLGQFANTGELFF
>-|TRBV7-2|13|TRBJ2-1|-
TGTGCCAGCACCTTTACTAGTAACAATGAGCAGTTCTTC
CASTFTSNNEQFF
>-|TRBV6-5|12|TRBJ2-7|TRBD1
TGTGCCAGCAGCGCAACAGGGGAAGAGCAGTACTTC
CASSATGEEQYF
>-|TRBV5-1|17|TRBJ1-4|-
TGCGCCAGCAGCTTGAGGTCAGGGATTCTAACTAATGAAAAACTGTTTTTT
CASSLRSGILTNEKLFF